This TCR beta chain was profiled in a study of shared clonotypes between healthy human individuals (TCRdb year 2020). For the study in its entirety: The cohort comprised a couple of women and a few men aged 18 to 49 years. For each donor, CD4 naive and CD4 memory were each run on three plates, CD8 naive on two plates, and CD8 memory on one plate. Blood TCR repertoires of 5 or 6 healthy adults were deeply sequenced to estimate repertoire size and the extent of clonotype sharing between individuals. Libraries were prepared and TCR repertoires were sequenced by different laboratories using diverse techniques, in order to increase sequencing depth and limit assay-specific biases. Per donor, leukapheresis produced somewhere between about 0.8 and 9 billion PBMCs.

Using the deep immunoSEQ assay, multiplex PCR amplified TCR CDR3 regions from genomic DNA. Extracted genomic DNA from each cell subset was distributed evenly across all wells of several immunoSEQ 96-well plates, and each plate was treated as a replicate. Each replicate PCR for sorted subsets received about 0.2 ug genomic DNA, equal to roughly 30,000 T cell genomes. Purified libraries were quantified with a Qubit 3.0 fluorometer, sized on a Bioanalyzer 2100, and re-quantified with the KAPA Library Quantification kit. Every immunoSEQ 96-well plate was sequenced on a dedicated single-read 150-cycle Illumina NextSeq 550 flow cell. In the authors' own workflow: Because the immunoSEQ output held only junctional sequences and lacked quality scores, the filtering could not match the filtering applied to full-length reads. Sequences were annotated with PyIR, a Python wrapper for IgBLAST v1.9, using IMGT germline references to assign V/J genes and CDR3. Any read was removed if the V/J assignment was weak (E-value above 1e-6), the CDR3 was missing, or the read contained stop codons, out-of-frame junctions, or ambiguous translated residues. V3J clonotypes were defined as sequences sharing the same inferred V gene, J gene, and CDR3 amino acid sequence. The percentage overlap between two repertoires was calculated by dividing the number of shared unique clonotypes by the size of the smaller repertoire. Three approaches were used to assess repertoire richness: RTK rarefaction, the Chao1 estimator, and Recon v2.1 estimates of unobserved clonotypes. OLGA was used to compute generation probabilities for all TCRbeta clonotypes that the gDNA method yielded from a handful of donors. In TCRdb, the immuneACCESS table is reduced to in-frame sequences with V and J assigned. These tables do not hold every clone; where another copy was compared, an unresolved V gene accounts for under half, and the others remain unexplained. From that table come the V and J calls and clone size; the DNA was used to work out D and trimming. The sample table shows hundreds of thousands of clones, and 97% are seen once. About 0.06% of the sample lies in the top ten.

Trimming costs V 2 bases and J 6 bases, and their ends lie 10 bases apart. Measured from the cysteine to the phenylalanine, the CDR3 is 14 residues long. Just the 42-base CDR3 DNA is kept, in frame starting at base 1. As encoded in the germline V gene, CDR1 is SGHTA while CDR2 is FQGTGA. Concerning this clone itself: No antigen is known for it. No base-level quality is on record; no much larger clone is a single base apart.

Donors were healthy HIV-negative adults with no recently reported acute infections or vaccinations. All donors were Caucasian adults living in Nashville, Tennessee, USA. CD4+ T cells were enriched by magnetic negative selection; naive cells were then positively selected on CD45RA, and the negative fraction formed the memory subset. Blood was obtained by leukapheresis, after which PBMCs were separated by Ficoll-Histopaque density gradient centrifugation and cryopreserved in liquid nitrogen vapor phase. Analytical flow cytometry was used to check the purity and quantity of every magnetically sorted T cell population. Genomic DNA was isolated from each sorted fraction and quantified by UV absorbance on a Nanodrop 2000c. Here is what the overall study found, with its caveats: Higher generation probabilities were observed for clonotypes shared by all four sorted-subset donors than for non-shared clonotypes. Sampling was limited to blood, and TCR repertoires in tissue likely differ from TCR repertoires in blood. Naive subsets generally had larger estimated clonotype richness than memory subsets did. Across a few donors, approximately 5% of naive CD4, 3% to 4% of naive CD8, about 2.3% of memory CD4, and approximately 0.4% of memory CD8 clonotypes were shared. Even with the large sequencing depth, rarefaction of the sorted-subset datasets indicated that sequencing was incomplete. Pairwise subsampling indicated that sequencing depth was expected to affect the degree of clonotype sharing among donors. Because the study included only a small number of donors, the genetic and exposure-history diversity represented was limited.

The chain couples TRBV7-3 to TRBJ2-2; no D gene call is confident. The sample taken for sequencing was naive CD4+ T cells sorted from blood. What the cell subset or site label conveys for this sample: CD45RA+ positively selected. The TCR sequence derives from a woman aged 30 to 39 in good health. The CDR3 region: CASSLRASSGELFF. The bases read TGTGCCAGCAGCTTACGTGCTAGTTCCGGGGAGCTGTTTTTT.